Described below is a single TCR beta chain sequence and its context. As yet, its antigen is unknown. Healthy bone marrow donors formed the donor group. When sampled, the donors appeared nominally healthy, though they likely had unrecorded immune exposures. The data were obtained in a study of cytomegalovirus exposure and HLA in healthy donors. Overall study findings and caveats: Sequencing artifact likely explains a cluster of highly shared sequence variants. Reported results showed that the classifier diagnosed cytomegalovirus status with high specificity and sensitivity.

PCR employed 60 Vbeta and 13 Jbeta primers. Generated by immunoSEQ multiplex PCR, the TCRdb table keeps only in-frame clones and is missing some. This sample's clone table lists roughly 65,000 clones. Sequencing was carried out using PBMCs. The receptor comes from a boy aged 5-17 years in good health and CMV-seronegative.

CDR3 residues: CASSQVEGAGQPQHF. The CDR3 DNA reads as TGCGCCAGCAGCCAAGTTGAGGGGGCTGGACAGCCCCAGCATTTT. The chain employs TRBV4-3 and TRBJ1-5; 7 positions agree with TRBD1. V shed 1 base and J 7 bases; nucleotides not matched to a gene: 7. Germline V CDR1 and CDR2: LGHNA, YSLEER. CDR3 size: 15 residues.